This entry describes one T cell receptor (beta chain). Its cognate antigen is unknown. The sample originates from a study of OX40 agonist ivuxolimab in advanced cancers. Overall study results and limits: More expanded clones were seen, on average, in CD8+ T cells than in CD4+. No antigen was identified for the clonally expanded peripheral T cells.

The table came from immunoSEQ multiplex PCR; TCRdb's copy has only in-frame clones and leaves some out. The sample lists about 110,000 clones, approximately 90% seen once, with over 0.6% in the top ten. CDR3 length: 13 residues. Germline V gene lookup returns CDR1 MNHEY and CDR2 SMNVEV (reference sequence). V lost 5 bases to trimming and J lost 8 bases, with 15 bases between them. The TCR sequence derives from an adult with an advanced solid tumor such as melanoma, head and neck, liver or kidney cancer. The V gene is TRBV27, the J gene TRBJ1-2; D uncertain. The sequencing here drew on CD4+ or CD8+ T cells sorted from blood, taken in a trial of the OX40 agonist ivuxolimab. The chain's CDR3 is CASSRGGHRGYTF. The DNA for the CDR3 is TGTGCCAGCAGTCGGGGAGGGCATCGCGGCTACACCTTC.